This TCR beta chain was identified during a study of regulatory T cells in long-lasting Graves disease. Combining iRepertoire HTBI primers with Arm-PCR of CDR3 regions, the authors built TCR beta libraries. TCRdb reprocessed the multiplex PCR reads via MiXCR and lists one record per CDR3 protein. Among 650,000 to 850,000 distinct CDR3 sequences, 25% to 35% were seen once, and the ten largest hold under 55%. This clonotype was counted a few times. With 5 bases removed from V and 1 base from J, the gap between germline ends came to 11 bases. Germline CDR1 MNHEY, CDR2 SVGEGT. This CDR3 has 15 residues. Time point meaning: persistent/refractory GD, antithyroid drugs over 5 years with positive TRAb. PBMC RNA served as the TCR library source.

This sequence originates from a female donor with Graves disease. Here the sequenced sample was peripheral blood mononuclear cells (PBMCs), taken when the disease was refractory, from a patient treated with antithyroid drugs. The J gene is TRBJ2-2, the V gene TRBV6-2 or TRBV6-3; D is unresolved. The CDR3 DNA reads TGTGCCAGCAGTGGCTACCGTAAGAACACCGGGGAGCTGTTTTTT. It yields the protein CASSGYRKNTGELFF.